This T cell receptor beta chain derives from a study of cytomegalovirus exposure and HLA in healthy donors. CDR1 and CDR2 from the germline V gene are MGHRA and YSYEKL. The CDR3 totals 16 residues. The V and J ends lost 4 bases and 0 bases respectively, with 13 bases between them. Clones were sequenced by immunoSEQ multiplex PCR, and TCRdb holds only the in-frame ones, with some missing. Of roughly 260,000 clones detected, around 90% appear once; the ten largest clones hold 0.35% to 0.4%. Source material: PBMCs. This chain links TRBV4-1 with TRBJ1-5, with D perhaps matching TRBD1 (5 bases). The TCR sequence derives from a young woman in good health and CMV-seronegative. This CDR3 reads CASSPTGINSNQPQHF. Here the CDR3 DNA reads TGCGCCAGCAGCCCAACAGGTATCAATAGCAATCAGCCCCAGCATTTT.